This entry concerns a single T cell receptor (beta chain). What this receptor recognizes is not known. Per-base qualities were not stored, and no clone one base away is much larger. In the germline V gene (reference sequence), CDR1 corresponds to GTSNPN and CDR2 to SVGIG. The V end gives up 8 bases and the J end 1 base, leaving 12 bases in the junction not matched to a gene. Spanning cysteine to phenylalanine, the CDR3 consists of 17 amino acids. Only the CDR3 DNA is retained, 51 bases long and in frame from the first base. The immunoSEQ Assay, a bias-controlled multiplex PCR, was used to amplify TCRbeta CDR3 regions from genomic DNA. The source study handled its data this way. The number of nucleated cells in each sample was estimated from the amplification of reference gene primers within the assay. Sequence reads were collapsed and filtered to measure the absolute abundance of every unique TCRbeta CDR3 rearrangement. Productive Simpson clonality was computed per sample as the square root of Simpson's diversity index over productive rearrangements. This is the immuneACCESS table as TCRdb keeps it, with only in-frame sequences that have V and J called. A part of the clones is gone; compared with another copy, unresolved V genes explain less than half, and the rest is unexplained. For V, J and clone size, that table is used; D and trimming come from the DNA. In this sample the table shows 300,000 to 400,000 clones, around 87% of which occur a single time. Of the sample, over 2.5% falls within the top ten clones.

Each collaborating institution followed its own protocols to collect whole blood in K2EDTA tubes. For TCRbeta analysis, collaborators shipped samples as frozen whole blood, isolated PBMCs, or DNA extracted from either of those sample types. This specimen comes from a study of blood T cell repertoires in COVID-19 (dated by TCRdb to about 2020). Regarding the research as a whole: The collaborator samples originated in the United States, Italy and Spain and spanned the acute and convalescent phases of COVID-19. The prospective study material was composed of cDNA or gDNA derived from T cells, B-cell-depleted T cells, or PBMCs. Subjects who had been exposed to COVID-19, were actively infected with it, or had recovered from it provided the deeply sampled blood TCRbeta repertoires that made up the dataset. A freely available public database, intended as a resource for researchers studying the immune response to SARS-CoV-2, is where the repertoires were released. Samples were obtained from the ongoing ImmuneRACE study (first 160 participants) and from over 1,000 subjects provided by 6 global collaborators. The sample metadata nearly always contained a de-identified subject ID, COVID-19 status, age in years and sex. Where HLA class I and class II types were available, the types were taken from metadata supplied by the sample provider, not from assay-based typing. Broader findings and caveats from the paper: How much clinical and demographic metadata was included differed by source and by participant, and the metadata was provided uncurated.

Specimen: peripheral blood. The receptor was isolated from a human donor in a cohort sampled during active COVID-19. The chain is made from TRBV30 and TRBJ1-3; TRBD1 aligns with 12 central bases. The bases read TGTGCCCGGGGGGGGGACAGGGGGCATATTTCTGGAAACACCATATATTTT. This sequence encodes CARGGDRGHISGNTIYF.